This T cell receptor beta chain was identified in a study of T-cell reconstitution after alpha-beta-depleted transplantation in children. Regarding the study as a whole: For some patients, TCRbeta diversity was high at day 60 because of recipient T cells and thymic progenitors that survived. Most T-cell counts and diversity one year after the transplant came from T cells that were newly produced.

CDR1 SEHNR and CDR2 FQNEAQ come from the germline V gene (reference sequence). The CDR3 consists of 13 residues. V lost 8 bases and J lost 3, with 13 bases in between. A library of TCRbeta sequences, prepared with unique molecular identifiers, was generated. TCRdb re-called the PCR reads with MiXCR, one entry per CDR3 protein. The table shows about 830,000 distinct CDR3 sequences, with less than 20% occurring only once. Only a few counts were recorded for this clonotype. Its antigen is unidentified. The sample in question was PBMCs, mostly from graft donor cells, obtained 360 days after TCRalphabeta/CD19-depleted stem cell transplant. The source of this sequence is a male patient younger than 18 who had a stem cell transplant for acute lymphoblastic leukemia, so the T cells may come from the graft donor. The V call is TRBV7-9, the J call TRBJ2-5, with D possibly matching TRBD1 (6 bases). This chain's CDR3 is CASETGGEETQYF. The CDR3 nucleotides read TGTGCCAGCGAGACAGGCGGAGAAGAGACCCAGTACTTC.